The rows below give T cell receptor beta chains drawn from one sample of a study of blood T cell repertoires in COVID-19. The repertoire was sequenced with immunoSEQ multiplex PCR; TCRdb's copy has only in-frame clones and lacks some. The data contain about 100,000 clones, around four fifths of them singletons. Source material: peripheral blood. Receptors were obtained from a man between 45 and 60 years old with active or convalescent COVID-19. The CDR3 runs from the conserved cysteine through the conserved F or W. The D gene is left open where the match is weak. Clone sizes are given selectively: once, few, many, or a class where the clone is expanded.

>NA|TRBJ1-4|NA|TRBV7-6|16
TGTGCCAGCAGCAATAATTACAGGGAGACTAATGAAAAACTGTTTTTT
CASSNNYRETNEKLFF
>NA|TRBJ2-1|TRBD1|TRBV24-1|16
TGTGCCACCAGTGATTTTGGGGACAGGGGTTACAATGAGCAGTTCTTC
CATSDFGDRGYNEQFF
>NA|TRBJ2-2|TRBD1|TRBV6-4|16
TGTGCCAGCAGCCGGACCGGGACAGGGGGCACCGGGGAGCTGTTTTTT
CASSRTGTGGTGELFF
>NA|TRBJ1-1|NA|TRBV13|13
TGTGCCAGCAGCGGGAGTACGGTCACTGAAGCTTTCTTT
CASSGSTVTEAFF
>NA|TRBJ2-7|TRBD1|TRBV19|14
TGTGCCAGTAGTACCAGACAGGGGTTCTACGAGCAGTACTTC
CASSTRQGFYEQYF
>NA|TRBJ2-1|TRBD2|TRBV6-4|13
TGTGCCAGCAGTGCGGATAGCGGGGGTGAGCAGTTCTTC
CASSADSGGEQFF
>NA|TRBJ2-5|TRBD2|TRBV3-1/TRBV3-2|16
TGTGCCAGCAGCCCGCCCCGGGGGAGGGCCGTGGAGACCCAGTACTTC
CASSPPRGRAVETQYF
>NA|TRBJ2-1|NA|TRBV12-5|15
TGTGCTAGTGGTTCCCGACTCGCGGGAAACAATGAGCAGTTCTTC
CASGSRLAGNNEQFF
>NA|TRBJ1-2|TRBD1|TRBV29-1|13
TGCAGCGTCTTAGGGGGACAGAACTATGGCTACACCTTC
CSVLGGQNYGYTF
>once|TRBJ2-3|NA|TRBV6-1|16
TGTGCCAGCAGTGAATGGGGGCAGGGAACCTTAGATACGCAGTATTTT
CASSEWGQGTLDTQYF
>NA|TRBJ2-1|NA|TRBV24-1|12
TGTGCCACCAGTGGGACTTTAAATGAGCAGTTCTTC
CATSGTLNEQFF
>NA|TRBJ2-1|TRBD1|TRBV24-1|15
TGTGCCACCAGTCCAGGGACAGGGCCCTACAATGAGCAGTTCTTC
CATSPGTGPYNEQFF
>NA|TRBJ1-2|NA|TRBV28|12
TGTGCCAGCAGTTTGCCAGGATATGGCTACACCTTC
CASSLPGYGYTF
>NA|TRBJ2-1|NA|TRBV24-1|13
TGTGCCACCAGTGACATGCAAGACGGGGAGCAGTTCTTC
CATSDMQDGEQFF
>NA|TRBJ1-5|NA|TRBV5-1|13
TGCGCCAGCAGGGTCAGTCTCAATCAGCCCCAGCATTTT
CASRVSLNQPQHF
>NA|TRBJ1-5|NA|TRBV24-1|15
TGTGCCACTCAGGCAGGGGCTTATAGCAATCAGCCCCAGCATTTT
CATQAGAYSNQPQHF
>NA|TRBJ2-2|TRBD1|TRBV11-2|16
TGTGCCAGCAGCTCCATCGACAGGGGGAGGTTCGGGGAGCTGTTTTTT
CASSSIDRGRFGELFF
>NA|TRBJ2-5|TRBD1|TRBV5-4|15
TGTGCCAGCAGCTTGCGTGGGACAGCCCAAGAGACCCAGTACTTC
CASSLRGTAQETQYF
>NA|TRBJ2-5|TRBD2|TRBV3-1/TRBV3-2|15
TGTGCCAGCAGCCTGACTAGCGCTCCCCAAGAGACCCAGTACTTC
CASSLTSAPQETQYF
>few|TRBJ2-2|TRBD2|TRBV29-1|13
TGCAGCGTTGGTCTAGCGGGAGACGGGGAGCTGTTTTTT
CSVGLAGDGELFF
>once|TRBJ1-2|TRBD1|TRBV7-9|16
TGTGCCAGCAGCATCCTATCCGGGACAGGCGTGACGGGCTACACCTTC
CASSILSGTGVTGYTF
>NA|TRBJ2-5|NA|TRBV7-6|11
TGTGCCAGCAGCTCCCGGGAGACCCAGTACTTC
CASSSRETQYF
>NA|TRBJ1-6|NA|TRBV19|16
TGTGCCAGTAGTATACTACGGCCCGGAGGTGTGAAACCCCTCCACTTT
CASSILRPGGVKPLHF
>NA|TRBJ2-5|NA|TRBV18|14
TGTGCCAGCTCCCACGGTGGGGCCCAAGAGACCCAGTACTTC
CASSHGGAQETQYF
>NA|TRBJ2-3|NA|TRBV24-1|15
TGTGCCACCAGTGACGGACAGTCCGGCACAGATACGCAGTATTTT
CATSDGQSGTDTQYF
>NA|TRBJ1-4|NA|TRBV5-1|15
TGCGCCAGCAGCGCGGGGCAGGGCGAATGGGAAAAACTGTTTTTT
CASSAGQGEWEKLFF
>NA|TRBJ2-7|NA|TRBV5-4|13
TGTGCCAGCAGCTTGCAGGGGGGCTACGAGCAGTACTTC
CASSLQGGYEQYF
>few|TRBJ1-2|NA|TRBV18|13
TGTGCCAGCTCACCTCCAGGGTTCTATGGCTACACCTTC
CASSPPGFYGYTF
>NA|TRBJ1-1|TRBD1|TRBV2|15
TGTGCCAGCAGTGAATGGGACAGCCAACTTTCTGAAGCTTTCTTT
CASSEWDSQLSEAFF
>NA|TRBJ1-3|NA|TRBV5-1|16
TGCGCCAGCAGCTTGGACATTCTGGCATCTGGAAACACCATATATTTT
CASSLDILASGNTIYF
>many|TRBJ2-1|NA|TRBV4-1|15
TGCGCCAGCAGCCAAGGACTAGCAAGGGGGACTGAGCAGTTCTTC
CASSQGLARGTEQFF
>NA|TRBJ1-6|TRBD1|TRBV19|13
TGTGCCAGCGCCGGGACAGGAGATTCACCCCTCCACTTT
CASAGTGDSPLHF
>NA|TRBJ2-5|TRBD1|TRBV11-3|14
TGTGCCAGCAGCTTAAGAGGGGGCAGGGAGACCCAGTACTTC
CASSLRGGRETQYF
>NA|TRBJ2-2|TRBD2|TRBV5-1|14
TGCGCCAGCAGCTCGGGACTAGGGACCGGGGAGCTGTTTTTT
CASSSGLGTGELFF
>NA|TRBJ2-1|TRBD2|TRBV9|14
TGTGCCAGCAGCGTGGACCCCCGGGGGGGGGCGGAGTTCTTC
CASSVDPRGGAEFF
>NA|TRBJ1-4|NA|TRBV6-5|14
TGTGCCAGCAGTTACACAGCAACTAATGAAAAACTGTTTTTT
CASSYTATNEKLFF
>NA|TRBJ1-4|NA|TRBV11-3|15
TGTGCCAGCAGTTCAAGCCCCGGTGGAGGGGAAAAACTGTTTTTT
CASSSSPGGGEKLFF
>NA|TRBJ2-1|TRBD2|TRBV19|16
TGTGCCAGTAGTATAGGTCGGACTAGCGGGAGTGGGGAGCAGTTCTTC
CASSIGRTSGSGEQFF
>NA|TRBJ2-1|TRBD2|TRBV19|14
TGTGCCAGTAGTATAGGGGGTCTAGCGGGAGAAAATTTCTTC
CASSIGGLAGENFF
>NA|TRBJ2-3|NA|TRBV4-2|16
TGTGCCAGCAGCCAAGAGGGGCTACTATACACAGATACGCAGTATTTT
CASSQEGLLYTDTQYF
>NA|TRBJ2-7|NA|TRBV18|14
TGTGCCAGCTCACCGGAAGCGATAGACTACGAGCAGTACTTC
CASSPEAIDYEQYF
>NA|TRBJ2-7|TRBD2|TRBV6-5|13
TGTGCCAGCAGTTCCGGGACTAGCGACGAGCAGTACTTC
CASSSGTSDEQYF
>NA|TRBJ1-4|NA|TRBV28|17
TGTGCCAGCAGTTTGGTGGGGAGAATCGCAACTAATGAAAAACTGTTTTTT
CASSLVGRIATNEKLFF
>NA|TRBJ1-4|NA|TRBV27|14
TGTGCCAGCAGTTCGATAGTCGGGGGGGGAAAACTGTTTTTT
CASSSIVGGGKLFF
>NA|TRBJ1-2|NA|TRBV11-1|13
TGTGCCAGCAGCTTGTGGCAGAACTATGGCTACACCTTC
CASSLWQNYGYTF
>NA|TRBJ2-7|TRBD2|TRBV11-2|13
TGTGCCAGCAGTTTTGGGGCTAGCGGGGGCTTAGACTTC
CASSFGASGGLDF
>NA|TRBJ2-7|NA|TRBV7-8|12
TGTGCCAGCAGCTTAGATGCGGGGAAGCAGTACTTC
CASSLDAGKQYF
>once|TRBJ1-6|TRBD1|TRBV2|14
TGTGCCAGCAGTGGAGCCAGGGGGTATTCACCCCTCCACTTT
CASSGARGYSPLHF
>NA|TRBJ2-6|TRBD1|TRBV4-2|19
TGTGCCAGCAGCCAAGATCCCGGACAGGGGGCTTCTGGGGCCAACGTCCTGACTTTC
CASSQDPGQGASGANVLTF
>NA|TRBJ1-4|NA|TRBV4-2|15
TGTGCCAGCAGCCAAGAACCAGCGGGAAATGAAAAACTGTTTTTT
CASSQEPAGNEKLFF
>NA|TRBJ2-5|NA|TRBV9|15
TGTGCCAGCAGCGTAGGAGGGCCGAGGCAAGAGACCCAGTACTTC
CASSVGGPRQETQYF
>NA|TRBJ1-1|TRBD1|TRBV5-8|15
TGTGCCAGCAGCCAGACAGGGTGGAAAAACACTGAAGCTTTCTTT
CASSQTGWKNTEAFF
>once|TRBJ1-1|TRBD1|TRBV5-1|14
TGCGCCAGCAGTACCGACAGGGGCGACACTGAAGCTTTCTTT
CASSTDRGDTEAFF